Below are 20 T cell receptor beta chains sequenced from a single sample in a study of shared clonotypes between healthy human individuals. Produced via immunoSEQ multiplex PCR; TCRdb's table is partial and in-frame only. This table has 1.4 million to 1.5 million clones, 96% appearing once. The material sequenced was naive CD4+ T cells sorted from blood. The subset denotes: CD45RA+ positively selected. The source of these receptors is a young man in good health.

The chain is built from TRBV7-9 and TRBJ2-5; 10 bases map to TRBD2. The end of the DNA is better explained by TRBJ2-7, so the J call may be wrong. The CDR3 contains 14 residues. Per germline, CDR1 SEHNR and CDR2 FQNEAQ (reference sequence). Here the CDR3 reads CASSRSGRSYEQYF. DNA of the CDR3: TGTGCCAGCAGCCGTAGCGGGAGGTCCTACGAGCAGTACTTC.

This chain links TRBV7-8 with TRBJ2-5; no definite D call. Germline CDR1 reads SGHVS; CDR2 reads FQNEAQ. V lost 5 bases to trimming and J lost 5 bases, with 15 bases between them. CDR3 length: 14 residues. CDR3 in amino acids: CASSPGTPAETQYF. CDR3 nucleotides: TGTGCCAGCAGCCCGGGTACCCCGGCGGAGACCCAGTACTTC.

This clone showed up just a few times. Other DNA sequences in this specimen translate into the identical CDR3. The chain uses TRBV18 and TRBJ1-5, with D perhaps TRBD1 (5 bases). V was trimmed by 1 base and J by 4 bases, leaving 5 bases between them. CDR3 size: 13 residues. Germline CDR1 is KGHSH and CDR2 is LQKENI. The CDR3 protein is CASSPQGNQPQHF. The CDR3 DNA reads TGTGCCAGCTCACCACAGGGGAATCAGCCCCAGCATTTT.

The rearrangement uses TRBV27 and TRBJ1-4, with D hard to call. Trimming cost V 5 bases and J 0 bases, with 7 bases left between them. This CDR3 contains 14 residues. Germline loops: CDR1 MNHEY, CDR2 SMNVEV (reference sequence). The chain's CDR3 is CASSPFATNEKLFF. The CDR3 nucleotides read TGTGCCAGCAGTCCCTTTGCAACTAATGAAAAACTGTTTTTT.

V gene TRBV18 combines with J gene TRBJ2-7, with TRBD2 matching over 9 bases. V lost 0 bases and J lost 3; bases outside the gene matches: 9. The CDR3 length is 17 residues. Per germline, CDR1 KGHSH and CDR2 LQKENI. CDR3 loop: CASSPPGELAGFYEQYF. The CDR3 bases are TGTGCCAGCTCACCACCGGGGGAACTAGCGGGTTTCTACGAGCAGTACTTC.

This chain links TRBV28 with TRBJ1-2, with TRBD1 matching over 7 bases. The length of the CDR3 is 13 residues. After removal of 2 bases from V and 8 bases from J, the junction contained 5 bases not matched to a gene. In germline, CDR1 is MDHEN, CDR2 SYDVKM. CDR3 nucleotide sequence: TGTGCCAGCAGTTTAGGACAGGTGGGGGGCTACACCTTC. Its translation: CASSLGQVGGYTF.

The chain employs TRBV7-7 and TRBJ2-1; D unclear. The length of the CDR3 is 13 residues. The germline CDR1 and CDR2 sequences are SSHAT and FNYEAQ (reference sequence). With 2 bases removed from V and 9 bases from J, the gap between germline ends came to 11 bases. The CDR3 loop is CASSLTANSEQFF. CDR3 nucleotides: TGTGCCAGCAGCTTAACCGCCAACAGTGAGCAGTTCTTC.

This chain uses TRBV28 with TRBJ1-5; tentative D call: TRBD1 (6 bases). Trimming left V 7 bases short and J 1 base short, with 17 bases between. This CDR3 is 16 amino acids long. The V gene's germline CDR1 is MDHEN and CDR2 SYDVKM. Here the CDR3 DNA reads TGTGCCAGCACCTCCAGGGGTAGAGACAGCAATCAGCCCCAGCATTTT. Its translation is CASTSRGRDSNQPQHF.

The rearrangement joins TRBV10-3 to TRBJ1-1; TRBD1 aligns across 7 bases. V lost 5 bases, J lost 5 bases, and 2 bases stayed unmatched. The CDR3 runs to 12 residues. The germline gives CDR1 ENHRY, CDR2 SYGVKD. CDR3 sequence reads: CAISLRGTEAFF. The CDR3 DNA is TGTGCCATCAGTCTCAGGGGGACTGAAGCTTTCTTT.

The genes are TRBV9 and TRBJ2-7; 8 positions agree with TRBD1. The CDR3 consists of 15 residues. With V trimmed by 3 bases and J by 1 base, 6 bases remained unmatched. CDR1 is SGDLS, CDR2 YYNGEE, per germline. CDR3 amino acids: CASSGLDRGSYEQYF. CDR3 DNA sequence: TGTGCCAGCAGCGGCCTTGACAGGGGATCCTACGAGCAGTACTTC.

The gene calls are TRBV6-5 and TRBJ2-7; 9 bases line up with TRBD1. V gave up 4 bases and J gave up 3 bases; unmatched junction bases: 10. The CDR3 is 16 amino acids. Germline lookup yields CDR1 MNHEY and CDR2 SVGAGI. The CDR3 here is CASSSEARTGVYEQYF. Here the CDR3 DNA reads TGTGCCAGCAGTTCCGAAGCGAGGACAGGGGTCTACGAGCAGTACTTC.

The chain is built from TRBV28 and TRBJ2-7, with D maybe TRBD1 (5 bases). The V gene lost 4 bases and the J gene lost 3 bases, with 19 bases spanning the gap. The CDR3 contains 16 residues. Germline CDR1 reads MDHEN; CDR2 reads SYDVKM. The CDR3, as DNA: TGTGCCAGCAGTTCTTCCCAGGGCCCAAGGCTCTACGAGCAGTACTTC. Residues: CASSSSQGPRLYEQYF.

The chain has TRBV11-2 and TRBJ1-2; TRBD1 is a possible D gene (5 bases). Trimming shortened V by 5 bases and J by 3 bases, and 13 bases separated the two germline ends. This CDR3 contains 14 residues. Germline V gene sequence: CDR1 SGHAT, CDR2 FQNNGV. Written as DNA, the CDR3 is TGTGCCAGCAGCGCCCAACTAGGGGACTATGGCTACACCTTC. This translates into CASSAQLGDYGYTF.

CDR3 region: CASSEILSGQSKFRGYTF. The CDR3 coding sequence is TGTGCCAGCAGTGAAATTCTGTCGGGACAGAGTAAATTCAGGGGCTACACCTTC. The chain couples TRBV6-1 to TRBJ1-2, with 7 bases fitting TRBD1. The CDR3 runs 18 residues. Germline CDR1 reads MNHNS; CDR2 reads SASEGT. The V gene end was trimmed by 2 bases and the J gene end by 8 bases; junction bases not matched to a gene: 20.

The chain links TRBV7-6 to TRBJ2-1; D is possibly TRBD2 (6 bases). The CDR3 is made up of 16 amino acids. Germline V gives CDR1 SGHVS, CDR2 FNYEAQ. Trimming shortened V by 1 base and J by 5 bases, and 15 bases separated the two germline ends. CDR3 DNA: TGTGCCAGCAGCTTAGTTTCCGGGAGTGGCCACAATGAGCAGTTCTTC. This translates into CASSLVSGSGHNEQFF.

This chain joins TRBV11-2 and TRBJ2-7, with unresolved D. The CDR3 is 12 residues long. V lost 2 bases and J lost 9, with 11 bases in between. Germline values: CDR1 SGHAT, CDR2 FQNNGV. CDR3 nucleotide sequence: TGTGCCAGCAGCTTAACCCGAGAAGGGCAGTACTTC. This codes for CASSLTREGQYF. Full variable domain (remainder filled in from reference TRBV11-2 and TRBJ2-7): EAGVAQSPRYKIIEKRQSVAFWCNPISGHATLYWYQQILGQGPKLLIQFQNNGVVDDSQLPKDRFSAERLKGVDSTLKIQPAKLEDSAVYLCASSLTREGQYFGPGTRLTVT.

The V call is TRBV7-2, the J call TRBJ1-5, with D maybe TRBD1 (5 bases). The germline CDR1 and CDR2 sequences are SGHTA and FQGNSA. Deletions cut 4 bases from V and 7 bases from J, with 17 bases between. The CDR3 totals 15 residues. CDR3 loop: CASSSSGTREQPQHF. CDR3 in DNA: TGTGCCAGCAGCTCGTCCGGGACTCGAGAGCAGCCCCAGCATTTT. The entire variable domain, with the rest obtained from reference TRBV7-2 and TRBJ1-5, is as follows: GAGVSQSPSNKVTEKGKDVELRCDPISGHTALYWYRQSLGQGLEFLIYFQGNSAPDKSGLPSDRFSAERTGGSVSTLTIQRTQQEDSAVYLCASSSSGTREQPQHFGDGTRLSIL.

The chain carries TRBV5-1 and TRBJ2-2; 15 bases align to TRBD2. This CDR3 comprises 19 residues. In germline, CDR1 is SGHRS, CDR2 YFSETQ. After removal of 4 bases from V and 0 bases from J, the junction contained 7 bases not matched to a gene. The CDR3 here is CASSRRGLAGGPNTGELFF. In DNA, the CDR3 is TGCGCCAGCAGCCGGAGGGGACTAGCGGGAGGTCCGAACACCGGGGAGCTGTTTTTT.

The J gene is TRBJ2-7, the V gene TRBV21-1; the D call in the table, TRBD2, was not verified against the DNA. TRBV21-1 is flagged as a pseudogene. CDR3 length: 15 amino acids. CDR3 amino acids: CASSNRTSGSYEQYF. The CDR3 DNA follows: TGTGCCAGCAGCAATAGGACTAGCGGCTCCTACGAGCAGTACTTC.

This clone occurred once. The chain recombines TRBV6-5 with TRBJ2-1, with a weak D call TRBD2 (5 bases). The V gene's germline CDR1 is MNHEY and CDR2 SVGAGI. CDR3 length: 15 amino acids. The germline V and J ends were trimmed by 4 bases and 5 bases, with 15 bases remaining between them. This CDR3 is CASSSPRGRDNEQFF. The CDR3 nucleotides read TGTGCCAGCAGTTCCCCCCGGGGAAGGGACAATGAGCAGTTCTTC.